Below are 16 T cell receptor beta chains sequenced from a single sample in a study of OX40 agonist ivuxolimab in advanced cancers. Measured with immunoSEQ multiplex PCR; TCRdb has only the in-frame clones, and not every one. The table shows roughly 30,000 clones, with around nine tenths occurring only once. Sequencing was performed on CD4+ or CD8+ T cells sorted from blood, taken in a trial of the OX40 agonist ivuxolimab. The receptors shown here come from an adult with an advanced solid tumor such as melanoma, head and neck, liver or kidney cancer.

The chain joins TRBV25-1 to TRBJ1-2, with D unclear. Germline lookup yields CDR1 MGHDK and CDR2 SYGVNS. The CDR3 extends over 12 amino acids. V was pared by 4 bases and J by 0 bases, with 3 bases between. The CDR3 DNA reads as TGTGCCAGCAGTGGACCTAACTATGGCTACACCTTC. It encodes CASSGPNYGYTF.

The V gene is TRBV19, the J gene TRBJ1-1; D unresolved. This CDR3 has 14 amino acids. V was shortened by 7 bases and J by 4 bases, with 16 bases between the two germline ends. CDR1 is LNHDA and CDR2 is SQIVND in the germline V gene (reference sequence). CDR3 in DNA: TGTGCCAGTACCCCCCTGAGAACGGGCACTGAAGCTTTCTTT. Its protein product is CASTPLRTGTEAFF.

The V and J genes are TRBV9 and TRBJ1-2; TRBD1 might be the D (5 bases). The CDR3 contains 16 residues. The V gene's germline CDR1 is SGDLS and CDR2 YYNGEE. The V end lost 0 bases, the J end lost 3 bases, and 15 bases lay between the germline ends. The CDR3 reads CASSVDPSPGDYGYTF. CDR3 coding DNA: TGTGCCAGCAGCGTAGATCCCTCCCCGGGGGACTATGGCTACACCTTC. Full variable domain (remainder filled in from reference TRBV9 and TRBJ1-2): DSGVTQTPKHLITATGQRVTLRCSPRSGDLSVYWYQQSLDQGLQFLIQYYNGEERAKGNILERFSAQQFPDLHSELNLSSLELGDSALYFCASSVDPSPGDYGYTFGSGTRLTVV.

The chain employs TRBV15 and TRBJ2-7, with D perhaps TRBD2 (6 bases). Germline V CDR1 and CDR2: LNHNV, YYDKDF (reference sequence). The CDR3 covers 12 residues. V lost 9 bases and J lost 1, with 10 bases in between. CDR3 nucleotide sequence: TGTGCCACGGGGGGTACGTCCTACGAGCAGTACTTC. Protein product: CATGGTSYEQYF.

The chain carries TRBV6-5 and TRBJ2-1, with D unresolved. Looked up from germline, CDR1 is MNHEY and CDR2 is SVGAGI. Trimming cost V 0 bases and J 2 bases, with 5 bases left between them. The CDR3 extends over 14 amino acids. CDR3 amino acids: CASSYSSPYNEQFF. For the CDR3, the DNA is TGTGCCAGCAGTTACTCATCTCCCTACAATGAGCAGTTCTTC.

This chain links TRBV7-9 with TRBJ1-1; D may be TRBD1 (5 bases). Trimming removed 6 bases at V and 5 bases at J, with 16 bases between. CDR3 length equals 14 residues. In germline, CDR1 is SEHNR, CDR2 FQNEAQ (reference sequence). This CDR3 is CASRGETGGTEAFF. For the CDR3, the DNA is TGTGCCAGCAGGGGGGAAACCGGAGGGACTGAAGCTTTCTTT.

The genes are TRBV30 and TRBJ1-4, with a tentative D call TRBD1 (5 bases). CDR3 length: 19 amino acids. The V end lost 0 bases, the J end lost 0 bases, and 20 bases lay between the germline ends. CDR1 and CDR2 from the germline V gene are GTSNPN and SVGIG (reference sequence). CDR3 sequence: CAWSVPDRARFSTNEKLFF. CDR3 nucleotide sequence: TGTGCCTGGAGTGTACCCGACAGAGCTCGTTTTTCAACTAATGAAAAACTGTTTTTT.

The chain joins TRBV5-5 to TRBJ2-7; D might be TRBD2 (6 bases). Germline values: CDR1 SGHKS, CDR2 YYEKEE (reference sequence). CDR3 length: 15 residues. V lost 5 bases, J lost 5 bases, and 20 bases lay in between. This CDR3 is CASREIGTSPNEQYF. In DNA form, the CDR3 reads TGTGCCAGCAGGGAAATAGGGACTTCCCCAAACGAGCAGTACTTC.

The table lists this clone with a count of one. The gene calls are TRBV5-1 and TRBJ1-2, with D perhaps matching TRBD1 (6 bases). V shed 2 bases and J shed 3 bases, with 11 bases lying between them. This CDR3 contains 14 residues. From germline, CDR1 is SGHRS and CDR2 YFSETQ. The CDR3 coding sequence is TGCGCCAGCAGCTTCGGTCAGGGGTACTATGGCTACACCTTC. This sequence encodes CASSFGQGYYGYTF. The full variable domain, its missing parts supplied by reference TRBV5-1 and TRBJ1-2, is KAGVTQTPRYLIKTRGQQVTLSCSPISGHRSVSWYQQTPGQGLQFLFEYFSETQRNKGNFPGRFSGRQFSNSRSEMNVSTLELGDSALYLCASSFGQGYYGYTFGSGTRLTVV.

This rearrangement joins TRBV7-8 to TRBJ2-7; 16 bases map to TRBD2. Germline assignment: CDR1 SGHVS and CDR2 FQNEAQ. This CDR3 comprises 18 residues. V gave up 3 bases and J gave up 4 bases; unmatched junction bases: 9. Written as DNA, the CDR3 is TGTGCCAGCAGCTTGGGACTAGCGGGAGGGCCAGTTCCTTACGAGCAGTACTTC. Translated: CASSLGLAGGPVPYEQYF.

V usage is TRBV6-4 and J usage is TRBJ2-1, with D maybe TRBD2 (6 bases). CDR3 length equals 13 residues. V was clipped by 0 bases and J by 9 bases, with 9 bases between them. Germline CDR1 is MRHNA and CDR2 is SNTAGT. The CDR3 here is CASSDSSGLEQFF. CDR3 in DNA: TGTGCCAGCAGTGACTCTAGCGGTCTTGAGCAGTTCTTC.

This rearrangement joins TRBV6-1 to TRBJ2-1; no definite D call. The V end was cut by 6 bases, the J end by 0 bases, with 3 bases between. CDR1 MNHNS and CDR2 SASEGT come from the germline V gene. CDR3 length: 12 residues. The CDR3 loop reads CASRGSYNEQFF. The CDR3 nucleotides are TGTGCCAGCAGGGGCTCCTACAATGAGCAGTTCTTC.

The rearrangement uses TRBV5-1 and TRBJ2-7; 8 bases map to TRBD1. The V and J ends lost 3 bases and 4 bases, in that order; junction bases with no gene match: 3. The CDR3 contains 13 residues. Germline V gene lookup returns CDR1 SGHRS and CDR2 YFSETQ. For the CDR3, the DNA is TGCGCCAGCAGCTGGGGACAGGTTTACGAGCAGTACTTC. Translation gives CASSWGQVYEQYF. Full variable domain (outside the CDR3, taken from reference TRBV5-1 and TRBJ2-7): KAGVTQTPRYLIKTRGQQVTLSCSPISGHRSVSWYQQTPGQGLQFLFEYFSETQRNKGNFPGRFSGRQFSNSRSEMNVSTLELGDSALYLCASSWGQVYEQYFGPGTRLTVT.

The DNA of the CDR3 is TGTGCCAGTAGTACCCCGACAGGGGGCGATTACACTGAAGCTTTCTTT. Translated: CASSTPTGGDYTEAFF. The genes are TRBV19 and TRBJ1-1; 10 positions agree with TRBD1. The CDR3 contains 16 residues. Germline V lookup: CDR1 LNHDA, CDR2 SQIVND (reference sequence). V shed 4 bases, J shed 3 bases, and the junction held 8 bases outside the gene matches.

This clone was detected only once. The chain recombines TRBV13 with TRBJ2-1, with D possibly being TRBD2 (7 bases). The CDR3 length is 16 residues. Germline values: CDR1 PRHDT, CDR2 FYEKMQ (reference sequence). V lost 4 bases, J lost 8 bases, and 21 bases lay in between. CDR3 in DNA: TGTGCCAGCAGCTCCCGAGGGGGGGCAATTAGCGATGAGCAGTTCTTC. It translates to CASSSRGGAISDEQFF.

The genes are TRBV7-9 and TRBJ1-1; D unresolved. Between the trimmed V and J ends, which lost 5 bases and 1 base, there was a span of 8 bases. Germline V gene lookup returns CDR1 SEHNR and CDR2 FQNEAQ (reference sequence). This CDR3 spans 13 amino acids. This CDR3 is CASSLESNTEAFF. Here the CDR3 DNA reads TGTGCCAGCAGCCTGGAGTCGAACACTGAAGCTTTCTTT. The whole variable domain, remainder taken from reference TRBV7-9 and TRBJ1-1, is DTGVSQNPRHKITKRGQNVTFRCDPISEHNRLYWYRQTLGQGPEFLTYFQNEAQLEKSRLLSDRFSAERPKGSFSTLEIQRTEQGDSAMYLCASSLESNTEAFFGQGTRLTVV.